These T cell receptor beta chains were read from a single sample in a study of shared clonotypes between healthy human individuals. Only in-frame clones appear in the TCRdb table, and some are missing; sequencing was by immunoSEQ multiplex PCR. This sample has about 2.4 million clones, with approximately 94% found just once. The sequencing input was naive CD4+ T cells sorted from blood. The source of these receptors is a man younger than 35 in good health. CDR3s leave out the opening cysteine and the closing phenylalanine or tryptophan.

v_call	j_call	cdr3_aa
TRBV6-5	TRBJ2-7	ASQRTGGGYEQY
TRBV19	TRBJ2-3	ASSITSGGTDTQY
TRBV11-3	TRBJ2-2	ASSLSWDRENTGELF
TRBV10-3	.	AISEQILNSYEQY
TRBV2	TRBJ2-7	ASTSSWGGRRGQY
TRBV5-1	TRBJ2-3	ASSLATGSSTDTQY
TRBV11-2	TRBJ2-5	ASSLAGGGRETQY
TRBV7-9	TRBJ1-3	ASSSGGLKGNTIY
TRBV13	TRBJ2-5	ASSLGFTRLADQETQY
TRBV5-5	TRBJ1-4	ASSSRTGGGGEKLF
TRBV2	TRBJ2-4	ASSELGGSKNIQY